The 27 T cell receptor beta chains reported below all come from one sample, sequenced in a study of blood T cell repertoires in COVID-19. Using immunoSEQ multiplex PCR, the repertoire was profiled, and TCRdb retains in-frame clones only, with some absent. This table has some 240,000 clones, 80% to 85% appearing once. The sequencing sample was made of PBMCs or T cells enriched from blood (not recorded which). Every receptor here comes from a man aged 50-60 years who had recovered from COVID-19.

This chain uses TRBV3-1 (or the pseudogene TRBV3-2) with TRBJ1-1, with D unclear. V was clipped by 4 bases and J by 1 base, with 13 bases between them. CDR1 and CDR2 (germline): LGHDT, YNNKEL (reference sequence). CDR3 size: 15 residues. The CDR3 nucleotides are TGTGCCAGCAGCCCCATTAGAGTCGCGAACACTGAAGCTTTCTTT. Its protein is CASSPIRVANTEAFF.

The V gene is TRBV20-1, the J gene TRBJ2-1; a possible D gene is TRBD1 (6 bases). The CDR3 consists of 14 residues. Germline V gene sequence: CDR1 DFQATT, CDR2 SNEGSKA (reference sequence). V shed 3 bases and J shed 3 bases, with 12 bases lying between them. The CDR3 region is CSASPGTYYNEQFF. CDR3 DNA: TGCAGTGCTAGTCCCGGGACATACTACAATGAGCAGTTCTTC.

The V gene is TRBV14, the J gene TRBJ1-1, with 8 bases fitting TRBD1. Germline lookup yields CDR1 SGHDN and CDR2 FVKESK. The CDR3 covers 15 residues. V lost 4 bases to trimming and J lost 5 bases; unmatched junction nucleotides: 9. The DNA of the CDR3 is TGTGCCAGCAGCCCCGTCGGACAGGGAAGGACTGAAGCTTTCTTT. Translated, it gives CASSPVGQGRTEAFF.

This clone was recorded a few times. The chain joins TRBV10-1 to TRBJ2-2, with D maybe TRBD2 (5 bases). This CDR3 has 12 amino acids. V was shortened by 6 bases and J by 5 bases, with 7 bases between the two germline ends. Germline lookup yields CDR1 WNHNN and CDR2 SYGVQD (reference sequence). The DNA of the CDR3 is TGCGCCAGCAGGGACTTTACCGGGGAGCTGTTTTTT. The encoded protein is CASRDFTGELFF.

V gene TRBV19 combines with J gene TRBJ2-6; tentatively, D is TRBD1 (6 bases). The germline V and J ends were trimmed by 5 bases and 0 bases, with 11 bases remaining between them. The CDR3 covers 16 residues. Germline V gene sequence: CDR1 LNHDA, CDR2 SQIVND (reference sequence). The DNA for the CDR3 is TGTGCCAGTAGTGGGGCAGGGGCCTCTGGGGCCAACGTCCTGACTTTC. Its translation is CASSGAGASGANVLTF.

The chain carries TRBV19 and TRBJ1-5; D may be TRBD1 (5 bases). Trimming pared 7 bases from V and 4 bases from J, leaving 17 bases between. Germline values: CDR1 LNHDA, CDR2 SQIVND (reference sequence). This CDR3 has 15 amino acids. CDR3 coding DNA: TGTGCCAGTACTCCCAGAGGCCAGGGAAATCAGCCCCAGCATTTT. Translated, it gives CASTPRGQGNQPQHF.

V usage is TRBV19 and J usage is TRBJ2-7; D perhaps matches TRBD1 (6 bases). The CDR3 totals 15 residues. V shed 4 bases and J shed 3 bases, with 16 bases lying between them. Germline CDR1 is LNHDA and CDR2 is SQIVND (reference sequence). The CDR3 spells CASSTPTGLNYEQYF. The CDR3 bases are TGTGCCAGTAGTACTCCCACAGGGTTGAACTACGAGCAGTACTTC.

The gene calls are TRBV10-3 and TRBJ2-3; 10 bases match TRBD1. Germline V gene data show CDR1 as ENHRY and CDR2 as SYGVKD. Trimming took 6 bases from V and 4 from J; bases not matched to a gene: 4. The CDR3 totals 14 residues. The CDR3 spells CAIRADRGADTQYF. CDR3 DNA: TGTGCCATCAGGGCGGACAGGGGGGCAGATACGCAGTATTTT.

The V and J genes are TRBV19 and TRBJ1-2; D remains unclear. This CDR3 contains 14 residues. Trimming took off 6 bases at V and 4 bases at J, with 15 bases between the two ends. Germline CDR1 and CDR2: LNHDA and SQIVND (reference sequence). The CDR3 nucleotides read TGTGCCAGTAGGCCCAACCAGGCCTCCTATGGCTACACCTTC. Protein sequence: CASRPNQASYGYTF.

This clone occurred many times. The chain recombines TRBV7-9 with TRBJ1-4; D is unclear. V was cut by 2 bases and J by 2 bases, with 12 bases left in between. The CDR3 contains 16 residues. Germline values: CDR1 SEHNR, CDR2 FQNEAQ (reference sequence). CDR3 in amino acids: CASSLIQVATNEKLFF. Here the CDR3 DNA reads TGTGCCAGCAGCTTAATTCAGGTCGCGACTAATGAAAAACTGTTTTTT.

V and J are TRBV19 and TRBJ2-1, with 14 positions matching TRBD2. The germline CDR1 and CDR2 sequences are LNHDA and SQIVND (reference sequence). The junction had 15 bases not matched to a gene; V was cut back by 3 bases and J by 8 bases. The CDR3 is made up of 19 amino acids. As DNA, the CDR3 is TGTGCCAGTAGTATTAAGTATTCCGGACTAGCGGGAGGAGACGATGAGCAGTTCTTC. Amino acids: CASSIKYSGLAGGDDEQFF.

This chain uses TRBV6-4 with TRBJ1-1; possible D gene TRBD1, 5 bases. The V gene lost 4 bases and the J gene lost 6 bases, with 15 bases spanning the gap. Per germline, CDR1 MRHNA and CDR2 SNTAGT. This CDR3 has 14 residues. The CDR3 spells CASSVDSLGAEAFF. The CDR3 nucleotides read TGTGCCAGCAGTGTAGACAGCCTAGGGGCTGAAGCTTTCTTT.

The chain employs TRBV16 and TRBJ1-6, with D unresolved. This CDR3 comprises 18 residues. V was trimmed by 5 bases and J by 0 bases, leaving 17 bases between them. The germline V gene encodes CDR1 KGHSY and CDR2 FQNENV. The CDR3 region has the DNA TGTGCCAGCAGCGCTACAAACAGCCTGAGCTCCTATAATTCACCCCTCCACTTT. This codes for CASSATNSLSSYNSPLHF. Together with reference TRBV16 and TRBJ1-6, the CDR3 gives the full variable domain: GEEVAQTPKHLVRGEGQKAKLYCAPIKGHSYVFWYQQVLKNEFKFLISFQNENVFDETGMPKERFSAKCLPNSPCSLEIQATKLEDSAVYFCASSATNSLSSYNSPLHFGNGTRLTVT.

The rearrangement joins TRBV19 to TRBJ2-1; D perhaps matches TRBD1 (5 bases). The CDR3 sequence is 14 residues long. Trimming removed 2 bases from V and 4 bases from J, with 9 bases in between. CDR1 and CDR2 from the germline V gene are LNHDA and SQIVND (reference sequence). CDR3 bases: TGTGCCAGTAGTATACAGGGAAAGTACAATGAGCAGTTCTTC. It specifies CASSIQGKYNEQFF.

The gene calls are TRBV12-3 or TRBV12-4 and TRBJ2-1, with D unclear. V lost 2 bases and J 5 bases, leaving 7 bases between the germline ends. The CDR3 is made up of 13 amino acids. Here the CDR3 reads CASSLLWHNEQFF. The CDR3 nucleotides are TGTGCCAGCAGTTTATTGTGGCACAATGAGCAGTTCTTC.

This sequence joins TRBV9 and TRBJ2-1; D not resolved. The CDR3 runs 12 residues. CDR1 is SGDLS and CDR2 is YYNGEE in the germline V gene. The ends were cut back, 0 bases at V and 10 bases at J, with 8 bases in the middle. CDR3 nucleotides: TGTGCCAGCAGCGTAGGGTTCCGGGAGCAGTTCTTC. The encoded protein is CASSVGFREQFF.

CDR3 in DNA: TGTGCCAGCAGCGGCGACATCTCCTACGAGCAGTACTTC. This translates into CASSGDISYEQYF. The chain combines TRBV6-5 with TRBJ2-7; D gene unclear. This CDR3 spans 13 amino acids. Germline V gene sequence: CDR1 MNHEY, CDR2 SVGAGI. With 6 bases removed from V and 0 bases from J, the gap between germline ends came to 9 bases.

This clone was picked up one time. The chain recombines TRBV5-1 with TRBJ2-3; 13 nucleotides match TRBD2. The CDR3 covers 15 residues. CDR1 SGHRS and CDR2 YFSETQ come from the germline V gene. The V segment lost 2 bases and the J segment 6 bases; nucleotides outside the gene matches: 3. The CDR3 reads CASSFGTSGKDTQYF. The CDR3 coding sequence is TGCGCCAGCAGCTTCGGGACTAGCGGGAAGGATACGCAGTATTTT.

The chain recombines TRBV6-4 with TRBJ1-6, with a weak D call TRBD1 (6 bases). From germline, CDR1 is MRHNA and CDR2 SNTAGT. Trimming removed 4 bases at V and 7 bases at J, with 14 bases between. The CDR3 runs 15 residues. DNA for the CDR3: TGTGCCAGCAGTGCCAACTGGGACACCAATTCACCCCTCCACTTT. Its translation is CASSANWDTNSPLHF.

V and J are TRBV7-2 and TRBJ2-5; 12 nucleotides line up with TRBD2. Germline V CDR1 and CDR2: SGHTA, FQGNSA. The CDR3 is 15 amino acids. Germline trimming cut 1 base from V and 4 bases from J; bases unmatched to any gene: 1. Written as DNA, the CDR3 is TGTGCCAGCAGCTTAGGGGGACTAGCGGGAGAGACCCAGTACTTC. Its translation: CASSLGGLAGETQYF.

This chain uses TRBV18 with TRBJ1-4; perhaps TRBD1 as D (6 bases). Trimming removed 2 bases at V and 8 bases at J, with 18 bases between. Germline V gene data show CDR1 as KGHSH and CDR2 as LQKENI. The CDR3 has 16 amino acids. CDR3 amino acids: CASSPLQLQGVEKLFF. CDR3 sequence (DNA): TGTGCCAGCTCACCATTACAACTACAGGGTGTCGAAAAACTGTTTTTT.

This CDR3 is CASSPEALKETQYF. The CDR3 DNA reads as TGTGCCAGCAGCCCCGAGGCCCTCAAAGAGACCCAGTACTTC. The J gene is TRBJ2-5, the V gene TRBV2; D is unresolved. The CDR3 extends over 14 amino acids. V gave up 6 bases and J gave up 3 bases, with 14 bases separating them. Germline CDR1 SNHLY, CDR2 FYNNEI.

The chain carries TRBV25-1 and TRBJ1-1, with D perhaps TRBD1 (5 bases). The CDR3 length is 13 residues. Between the trimmed V and J ends, which lost 2 bases and 4 bases, there was a span of 8 bases. Germline CDR1 reads MGHDK; CDR2 reads SYGVNS. CDR3 protein: CASSEPGFTEAFF. The CDR3, as DNA: TGTGCCAGCAGTGAACCAGGGTTCACTGAAGCTTTCTTT.

The chain employs TRBV18 and TRBJ2-3; D not certain. Germline CDR1 and CDR2: KGHSH and LQKENI. This CDR3 spans 13 amino acids. V was trimmed by 0 bases and J by 7 bases, leaving 8 bases between them. This chain's CDR3 is CASSPPRVYTQYF. DNA of the CDR3: TGTGCCAGCTCACCACCTCGGGTCTATACGCAGTATTTT.

This chain uses TRBV28 with TRBJ2-7; D is ambiguous. Trimming pared 2 bases from V and 6 bases from J, leaving 11 bases between. The germline gives CDR1 MDHEN, CDR2 SYDVKM. This CDR3 has 13 amino acids. In nucleotides, the CDR3 is TGTGCCAGCAGTTTAGGCACCTCTCGCGAGCAGTACTTC. Amino acid sequence: CASSLGTSREQYF. Full variable domain (rest looked up from reference TRBV28 and TRBJ2-7): DVKVTQSSRYLVKRTGEKVFLECVQDMDHENMFWYRQDPGLGLRLIYFSYDVKMKEKGDIPEGYSVSREKKERFSLILESASTNQTSMYLCASSLGTSREQYFGPGTRLTVT.

The chain uses TRBV15 and TRBJ2-1; the match to TRBD2 covers 11 bases. Trimming at V came to 1 base and at J to 2 bases, leaving 4 bases not matched to a gene. The CDR3 spans 17 residues. Germline CDR1 and CDR2: LNHNV and YYDKDF (reference sequence). CDR3 protein: CATSRGPSGRTYNEQFF. The CDR3 region has the DNA TGTGCCACCAGCAGAGGGCCTAGCGGGAGGACCTACAATGAGCAGTTCTTC.

The rearrangement joins TRBV3-1 (or the pseudogene TRBV3-2) to TRBJ2-3, with D perhaps TRBD1 (7 bases). The length of the CDR3 is 15 residues. V was clipped by 7 bases and J by 2 bases, with 16 bases between them. Germline CDR1 and CDR2: LGHDT and YNNKEL (reference sequence). CDR3 residues: CASKPGGLHTDTQYF. The CDR3 bases are TGTGCCAGCAAGCCAGGGGGACTTCACACAGATACGCAGTATTTT.